Below are 8 T cell receptor beta chains sequenced from a single sample in a study of shared clonotypes between healthy human individuals. Here immunoSEQ multiplex PCR was the method, and the copy in TCRdb shows in-frame clones only, minus some. The table has approximately 940,000 clones, about 80% seen once; the top ten hold over 1.3%. Sequencing was performed on memory CD4+ T cells sorted from blood. Subset given: CD45RA-negative fraction. The receptors shown here come from a young man in good health.

V usage is TRBV15 and J usage is TRBJ2-7; TRBD2 matches at 12 bases. The ends lost 2 bases at V and 3 bases at J; junction bases unmatched: 2. The CDR3 sequence is 15 residues long. Germline V gives CDR1 LNHNV, CDR2 YYDKDF (reference sequence). CDR3 coding DNA: TGTGCCACCAGCAGACCTAGCGGGGGGGTCTACGAGCAGTACTTC. This gives the protein CATSRPSGGVYEQYF.

The chain carries TRBV18 and TRBJ2-5; TRBD2 aligns across 7 bases. The CDR3 is 14 residues long. Germline CDR1 reads KGHSH; CDR2 reads LQKENI. Trimming took 3 bases from V and 6 from J; bases not matched to a gene: 7. For the CDR3, the DNA is TGTGCCAGCTCACCCAGGGAGGGCCCACAGACCCAGTACTTC. Its protein is CASSPREGPQTQYF. The full variable domain, with the rest looked up from reference TRBV18 and TRBJ2-5, is NAGVMQNPRHLVRRRGQEARLRCSPMKGHSHVYWYRQLPEEGLKFMVYLQKENIIDESGMPKERFSAEFPKEGPSILRIQQVVRGDSAAYFCASSPREGPQTQYFGPGTRLLVL.

V gene TRBV30 combines with J gene TRBJ2-1; 9 bases align to TRBD2. Germline loops: CDR1 GTSNPN, CDR2 SVGIG (reference sequence). V lost 0 bases to trimming and J lost 4 bases; unmatched junction nucleotides: 7. The CDR3 is 16 amino acids. In nucleotides, the CDR3 is TGTGCCTGGAGTGTACTTCCTAGCGGGGAGTACAATGAGCAGTTCTTC. As protein: CAWSVLPSGEYNEQFF.

V usage is TRBV7-2 and J usage is TRBJ1-1; D gene uncertain. Trimming took off 2 bases at V and 0 bases at J, with 10 bases between the two ends. CDR1 is SGHTA and CDR2 is FQGNSA in the germline V gene. This CDR3 region has 15 residues. CDR3 sequence reads: CASSLTDRLNTEAFF. DNA of the CDR3: TGTGCCAGCAGCTTAACGGATCGCCTGAACACTGAAGCTTTCTTT.

In its sample, this clone was seen once. The chain couples TRBV30 to TRBJ1-2, with 9 bases aligning to TRBD1. Germline CDR1 reads GTSNPN; CDR2 reads SVGIG (reference sequence). The CDR3 is 12 amino acids. Trimming at V came to 1 base and at J to 10 bases, leaving 4 bases not matched to a gene. The CDR3 is CAWSGGQGVYTF. CDR3 nucleotides: TGTGCCTGGAGTGGGGGACAGGGAGTCTACACCTTC.

The J gene is TRBJ2-5, the V gene TRBV2, with 8 bases identical to TRBD2. V lost 5 bases and J lost 5; bases outside the gene matches: 10. Germline values: CDR1 SNHLY, CDR2 FYNNEI. The CDR3 is made up of 15 amino acids. CDR3 in amino acids: CASSTARGAGETQYF. CDR3 bases: TGTGCCAGCAGTACGGCGCGGGGGGCCGGCGAGACCCAGTACTTC.

This sequence joins TRBV18 and TRBJ1-1; D perhaps matches TRBD1 (6 bases). The germline CDR1 and CDR2 sequences are KGHSH and LQKENI. The CDR3 runs 18 residues. The V and J ends lost 3 bases and 0 bases respectively, with 20 bases between them. The CDR3 protein is CASSPDKTSGQLNTEAFF. The CDR3 DNA is TGTGCCAGCTCACCGGACAAAACCTCAGGACAGCTGAACACTGAAGCTTTCTTT.

The rearrangement joins TRBV29-1 to TRBJ1-1, with D possibly being TRBD1 (6 bases). The V gene lost 2 bases and the J gene lost 1 base, with 11 bases spanning the gap. The CDR3 runs to 14 residues. The germline V gene has CDR1 SQVTM and CDR2 ANQGSEA. The CDR3 spells CSVERGVRNTEAFF. The CDR3 bases are TGCAGCGTTGAAAGGGGGGTTCGGAACACTGAAGCTTTCTTT.